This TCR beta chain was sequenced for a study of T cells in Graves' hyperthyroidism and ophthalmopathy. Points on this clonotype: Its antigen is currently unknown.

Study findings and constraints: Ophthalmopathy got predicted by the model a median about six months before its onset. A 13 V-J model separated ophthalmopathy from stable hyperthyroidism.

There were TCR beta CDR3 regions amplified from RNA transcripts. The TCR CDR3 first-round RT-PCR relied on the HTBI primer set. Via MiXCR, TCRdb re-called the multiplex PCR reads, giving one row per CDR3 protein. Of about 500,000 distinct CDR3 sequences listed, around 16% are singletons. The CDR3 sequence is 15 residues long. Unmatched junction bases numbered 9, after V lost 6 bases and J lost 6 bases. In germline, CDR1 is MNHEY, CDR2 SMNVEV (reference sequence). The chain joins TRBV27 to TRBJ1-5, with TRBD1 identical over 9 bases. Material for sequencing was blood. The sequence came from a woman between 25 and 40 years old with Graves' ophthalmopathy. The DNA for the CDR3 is TGTGCCAGCAGCCAAGACAGGGGGGTGACTCAGCCCCAGCATTTT. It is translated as CASSQDRGVTQPQHF.